These 25 T cell receptor beta chains originate from one sample sequenced in a study of blood T cell repertoires in COVID-19. Clones were read by immunoSEQ multiplex PCR, and TCRdb kept only the in-frame ones, dropping some. The sample holds around 190,000 clones, more than 85% seen once. The sample comprised PBMCs or T cells enriched from blood (not recorded which). These receptors originate from a middle-aged woman in a cohort exposed to, infected with or recovered from COVID-19 (not recorded which).

The V call is TRBV29-1, the J call TRBJ2-3; perhaps TRBD1 as D (5 bases). V lost 2 bases to trimming and J lost 0 bases, with 9 bases between them. The CDR3 totals 14 residues. From germline, CDR1 is SQVTM and CDR2 ANQGSEA. CDR3 bases: TGCAGCGTTGAAACGGCAGGGAGCACAGATACGCAGTATTTT. Protein sequence: CSVETAGSTDTQYF.

The chain uses TRBV11-2 and TRBJ2-3; D gene unclear. There are 15 residues in the CDR3. Germline V lookup: CDR1 SGHAT, CDR2 FQNNGV. V lost 5 bases and J 4 bases, leaving 16 bases between the germline ends. The CDR3 coding sequence is TGTGCCAGCAGCCAGAGCCCTCGGAGCGCAGATACGCAGTATTTT. Protein: CASSQSPRSADTQYF. The whole variable domain, remainder taken from reference TRBV11-2 and TRBJ2-3, is EAGVAQSPRYKIIEKRQSVAFWCNPISGHATLYWYQQILGQGPKLLIQFQNNGVVDDSQLPKDRFSAERLKGVDSTLKIQPAKLEDSAVYLCASSQSPRSADTQYFGPGTRLTVL.

This chain uses TRBV9 with TRBJ2-3, with TRBD2 matching over 8 bases. Germline values: CDR1 SGDLS, CDR2 YYNGEE. The junction had 16 bases not matched to a gene; V was cut back by 3 bases and J by 7 bases. This CDR3 comprises 17 residues. CDR3 residues: CASSEGTSGGLLHTQYF. The CDR3, as DNA: TGTGCCAGCAGCGAGGGAACTAGCGGAGGGCTTCTACATACGCAGTATTTT.

The V call is TRBV19, the J call TRBJ2-1, with D perhaps TRBD2 (6 bases). V dropped 11 bases and J dropped 2 bases, with 19 bases sitting between them. CDR1 is LNHDA, CDR2 SQIVND, per germline (reference sequence). The CDR3 contains 15 residues. In DNA form, the CDR3 reads TGTGCCGGAGCACGTACGGCGGGACCCTACAATGAGCAGTTCTTC. Protein: CAGARTAGPYNEQFF.

The chain recombines TRBV5-1 with TRBJ2-5, with 14 nucleotides matching TRBD2. With V trimmed by 3 bases and J by 3 bases, 7 bases remained unmatched. Per the germline V gene, CDR1 is SGHRS and CDR2 is YFSETQ. The CDR3 spans 17 residues. For the CDR3, the DNA is TGCGCCAGCAGCTCAGGACTAGCGGGGGGCGTTGAAGAGACCCAGTACTTC. Its protein is CASSSGLAGGVEETQYF.

The genes are TRBV10-1 and TRBJ1-1; no firm D call. This CDR3 region has 14 residues. V lost 3 bases to trimming and J lost 5 bases, with 13 bases between them. CDR1 is WNHNN and CDR2 is SYGVQD in the germline V gene (reference sequence). The chain's CDR3 is CASSDNPTGTEAFF. DNA for the CDR3: TGCGCCAGCAGTGATAACCCGACGGGGACTGAAGCTTTCTTT.

The V gene is TRBV10-3, the J gene TRBJ1-3, with D unclear. From germline, CDR1 is ENHRY and CDR2 SYGVKD. V lost 11 bases and J 4 bases, leaving 15 bases between the germline ends. The CDR3 has 13 residues. CDR3 region: CASAVPKGNTIYF. CDR3 DNA sequence: TGTGCCTCGGCGGTCCCCAAGGGAAACACCATATATTTT.

The chain recombines TRBV29-1 with TRBJ1-5, with 7 nucleotides matching TRBD1. J gave up 5 bases and V 4 bases, and 5 bases lay outside the gene matches. Germline lookup yields CDR1 SQVTM and CDR2 ANQGSEA. The CDR3 covers 13 residues. In nucleotides, the CDR3 is TGCAGCGTTGTACTGACAGGGCATCAGCCCCAGCATTTT. This encodes CSVVLTGHQPQHF.

V gene TRBV7-9 combines with J gene TRBJ1-1; TRBD1 is a possible D gene (5 bases). Trimming took off 1 base at V and 6 bases at J, with 12 bases between the two ends. CDR1 SEHNR and CDR2 FQNEAQ come from the germline V gene (reference sequence). The CDR3 runs to 14 residues. The DNA for the CDR3 is TGTGCCAGCAGCTTAGGGGTCAGGGTGGCTGAAGCTTTCTTT. This codes for CASSLGVRVAEAFF.

V usage is TRBV5-8 and J usage is TRBJ2-5; the match to TRBD2 covers 8 bases. V lost 2 bases to trimming and J lost 4 bases; unmatched junction nucleotides: 10. This CDR3 is 16 amino acids long. Germline lookup yields CDR1 SGHTS and CDR2 YDEGEE. The CDR3 bases are TGTGCCAGCAGCTTTCGGGAGGGCGAAGTAGGAGAGACCCAGTACTTC. It is translated as CASSFREGEVGETQYF.

CDR3 protein: CSVDRGQFPYTF. CDR3 nucleotide sequence: TGCAGCGTTGACAGGGGGCAATTCCCCTACACCTTC. The V and J genes are TRBV29-1 and TRBJ1-2, with 8 bases identical to TRBD1. The CDR3 has 12 amino acids. With 3 bases clipped from V and 10 bases from J, the junction kept 7 bases outside the gene matches. The germline V gene has CDR1 SQVTM and CDR2 ANQGSEA.

This chain uses TRBV3-1 (or the pseudogene TRBV3-2) with TRBJ2-2; 8 bases match TRBD2. CDR1 is LGHDT and CDR2 is YNNKEL in the germline V gene (reference sequence). The trim removed 3 bases at V and 5 bases at J, leaving 8 bases unmatched. The length of the CDR3 is 16 residues. The CDR3 here is CASSQVSGAFTGELFF. CDR3 in DNA: TGTGCCAGCAGCCAGGTTAGCGGGGCCTTTACCGGGGAGCTGTTTTTT.

In nucleotides, the CDR3 is TGTGCCAGCAACGGCGGGAACACTGAAGCTTTCTTT. Translating it yields CASNGGNTEAFF. The J gene is TRBJ1-1, the V gene TRBV12-3 or TRBV12-4; D call uncertain. Deletions cut 7 bases from V and 1 base from J, with 7 bases between. The CDR3 runs to 12 residues.

CDR3 protein: CASSSQRVDTAAFF. The CDR3 DNA is TGTGCCAGCTCATCACAAAGAGTTGATACAGCAGCTTTCTTT. This chain connects TRBV18 to TRBJ1-1; D is unclear. The V and J ends lost 5 bases and 10 bases respectively, with 20 bases between them. The germline gives CDR1 KGHSH, CDR2 LQKENI. The CDR3 contains 14 residues.

The gene calls are TRBV13 and TRBJ2-2; 9 bases line up with TRBD2. Germline-derived CDR1 and CDR2 are PRHDT and FYEKMQ (reference sequence). V lost 5 bases and J lost 1; bases outside the gene matches: 8. The CDR3 is made up of 17 amino acids. CDR3 nucleotides: TGTGCCAGCAGCCCCCCTGGCGGGAGGGGGAACACCGGGGAGCTGTTTTTT. This codes for CASSPPGGRGNTGELFF.

The chain combines TRBV6-5 with TRBJ2-2, with 8 nucleotides matching TRBD1. The junction had 8 bases not matched to a gene; V was cut back by 2 bases and J by 9 bases. The CDR3 consists of 15 residues. Germline V gives CDR1 MNHEY, CDR2 SVGAGI. In DNA form, the CDR3 reads TGTGCCAGCAGTTACGATGGGACAGGTGGAAGGGAGCTGTTTTTT. The encoded protein is CASSYDGTGGRELFF.

The CDR3 DNA is TGTGCCAGCAGCCCCACCCGAGACGGGGGGGCCTTCGCAGATACGCAGTATTTT. Translation: CASSPTRDGGAFADTQYF. The J gene is TRBJ2-3, the V gene TRBV13; the match to TRBD2 covers 8 bases. Germline CDR1 PRHDT, CDR2 FYEKMQ (reference sequence). The CDR3 extends over 18 amino acids. The trim removed 5 bases at V and 4 bases at J, leaving 17 bases unmatched.

The chain recombines TRBV5-1 with TRBJ1-1; 11 positions match TRBD1. V trimming: 4 bases; J trimming: 5 bases; junction bases outside the gene matches: 13. There are 17 residues in the CDR3. Germline lookup yields CDR1 SGHRS and CDR2 YFSETQ. The CDR3 DNA follows: TGCGCCAGCAGCACCGGGACAGGGGGGTATAGTGTAACTGAAGCTTTCTTT. Its translation: CASSTGTGGYSVTEAFF.

The V call is TRBV12-3 or TRBV12-4, the J call TRBJ1-1; D not resolved. This CDR3 has 12 residues. V lost 6 bases to trimming and J lost 4 bases, with 9 bases between them. The CDR3 bases are TGTGCCAGCAGACGTCTAGGCACTGAAGCTTTCTTT. This translates into CASRRLGTEAFF.

The chain couples TRBV27 to TRBJ1-2; TRBD1 might be the D (6 bases). Germline V gene data show CDR1 as MNHEY and CDR2 as SMNVEV (reference sequence). The CDR3 has 13 amino acids. Trimming shortened V by 3 bases and J by 4 bases, and 9 bases separated the two germline ends. This chain's CDR3 is CASSFRGSYGYTF. CDR3 in DNA: TGTGCCAGCAGTTTCAGGGGCAGCTATGGCTACACCTTC.

The chain is built from TRBV24-1 and TRBJ2-5; 15 nucleotides match TRBD2. CDR3 length: 18 residues. Trimming took 4 bases from V and 3 from J; bases not matched to a gene: 8. The V gene's germline CDR1 is KGHDR and CDR2 SFDVKD. CDR3 amino acids: CATSEYRGLAGGKETQYF. CDR3 DNA: TGTGCCACCAGTGAGTACAGAGGACTAGCGGGGGGGAAAGAGACCCAGTACTTC.

This chain uses TRBV19 with TRBJ1-2; TRBD1 is a possible D gene (6 bases). In germline, CDR1 is LNHDA, CDR2 SQIVND (reference sequence). This CDR3 region has 14 residues. Trimming pared 1 base from V and 2 bases from J, leaving 8 bases between. DNA of the CDR3: TGTGCCAGTAGTATAGGGACAGACAACTATGGCTACACCTTC. It encodes CASSIGTDNYGYTF.

The rearrangement joins TRBV12-3 or TRBV12-4 to TRBJ1-4; tentatively, D is TRBD1 (6 bases). V was cut by 10 bases and J by 4 bases, with 13 bases left in between. CDR3 length equals 13 residues. CDR3 bases: TGTGCCACCAAGGACAGCCTTAATGAAAAACTGTTTTTT. Translating it yields CATKDSLNEKLFF.

This chain uses TRBV18 with TRBJ1-2, with D unresolved. V was cut by 1 base and J by 5 bases, with 14 bases left in between. Germline lookup yields CDR1 KGHSH and CDR2 LQKENI. CDR3 length: 15 residues. The CDR3, as DNA: TGTGCCAGCTCACCACGAGGTCCCGCTGGGTATGGCTACACCTTC. This sequence encodes CASSPRGPAGYGYTF.

The CDR3 nucleotides are TGTGCCAGCAGCCCCACCAGGGACAGAGGATACGAGCAGTACTTC. It encodes CASSPTRDRGYEQYF. The chain combines TRBV6-5 with TRBJ2-7, with 7 positions matching TRBD1. This CDR3 has 15 amino acids. CDR1 and CDR2 from the germline V gene are MNHEY and SVGAGI. The trim removed 6 bases at V and 4 bases at J, leaving 12 bases unmatched.